This T cell receptor (beta chain) is drawn from a study of cytomegalovirus exposure and HLA in healthy donors. After removal of 4 bases from V and 2 bases from J, the junction contained 7 bases not matched to a gene. This CDR3 is built from 15 residues. CDR1 and CDR2 from the germline V gene are SQVTM and ANQGSEA. About this clone: Its specificity is unknown.

13 Jbeta primers and 60 Vbeta primers were used for the PCR. Assay: immunoSEQ multiplex PCR; the TCRdb copy retains only in-frame clones and omits some. The sample has about 200,000 clones. Regarding the study as a whole: The authors reported that TCR beta sequences could predict HLA-A and HLA-B alleles. These predictions were accurate for most subjects in the first cohort. The study found most TCR sequences rare, yet found some public TCRs in many donors. A reported reduction in N-insertions relative to the roughly 710-donor mean was seen in an Asian-associated ancestry cluster in a later analysis.

The TCR sequence derives from a girl aged 2-10 years in good health and CMV-seropositive. The J gene is TRBJ2-3, the V gene TRBV29-1; 9 positions match TRBD2. Sequenced: PBMCs. CDR3 DNA sequence: TGCAGCGTTGTTCCCCTAGCGGGGTTCACAGATACGCAGTATTTT. Protein product: CSVVPLAGFTDTQYF.